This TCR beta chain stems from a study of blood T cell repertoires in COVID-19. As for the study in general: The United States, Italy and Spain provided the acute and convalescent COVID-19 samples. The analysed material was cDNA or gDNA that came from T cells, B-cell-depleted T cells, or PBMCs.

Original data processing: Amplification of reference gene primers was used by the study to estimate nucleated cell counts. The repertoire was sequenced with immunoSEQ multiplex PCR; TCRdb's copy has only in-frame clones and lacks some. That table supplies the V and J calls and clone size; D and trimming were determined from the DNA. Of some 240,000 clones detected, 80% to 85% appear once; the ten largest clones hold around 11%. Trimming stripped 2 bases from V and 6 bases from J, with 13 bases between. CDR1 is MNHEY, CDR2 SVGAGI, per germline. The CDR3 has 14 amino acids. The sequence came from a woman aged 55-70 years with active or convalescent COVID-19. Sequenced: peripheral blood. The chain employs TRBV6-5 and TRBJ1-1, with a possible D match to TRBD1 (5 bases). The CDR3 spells CASSYGGGGSEAFF. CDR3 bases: TGTGCCAGCAGTTACGGCGGGGGGGGGTCTGAAGCTTTCTTT.